The present T cell receptor (beta chain) was sequenced within a study of untreated major depressive disorder. Only in-frame clones appear in the TCRdb table, and some are missing; sequencing was by immunoSEQ multiplex PCR. The table has about 21,000 clones, about 90% seen once; the top ten hold approximately 0.45%. The CDR3 spans 19 residues. Looked up from germline, CDR1 is MDHEN and CDR2 is SYDVKM. Deletions cut 5 bases from V and 0 bases from J, with 25 bases between. Specimen: CD4+ T cells from PBMCs. The chain uses TRBV28 and TRBJ1-1; no definite D call. The source is a woman between 35 and 50 years old in good health. The chain's CDR3 is CASSPQRGLGPTMNTEAFF. CDR3 bases: TGTGCCAGCAGTCCACAACGAGGCCTAGGACCGACTATGAACACTGAAGCTTTCTTT.